This record looks at one TCR beta chain sequence and its context. Per the original data handling: How many nucleated cells were present was estimated from reference gene primer amplification. This table comes from immunoSEQ multiplex PCR, and its TCRdb copy is limited to in-frame clones, with some not included. That table gives V, J and clone size, and the DNA gave D and trimming. The data show 70,000 to 85,000 clones, with over 75% seen just once and roughly 9% held by the top ten. The CDR3 length is 12 residues. CDR1 is MNHEY and CDR2 is SMNVEV in the germline V gene (reference sequence). Trimming pared 7 bases from V and 10 bases from J, leaving 15 bases between. The data originate from a study of blood T cell repertoires in COVID-19. Overall study context: From T cells, B-cell-depleted T cells, or PBMCs came the material, which was cDNA or gDNA.

The rearrangement links TRBV27 to TRBJ2-3; D is unclear. The sequence derives from a human donor in a cohort sampled during active COVID-19. Sequencing was performed on peripheral blood. The CDR3 region is CASIHPGLSQYF. The CDR3 coding sequence is TGTGCCAGCATACACCCCGGGTTGTCGCAGTATTTT.